The 13 T cell receptor beta chains listed next were all sequenced from one sample in a study of blood T cell repertoires in COVID-19. TCRdb's table, derived via immunoSEQ multiplex PCR, lists solely in-frame clones and lacks some. The data contain 200,000 to 250,000 clones, approximately 80% of them singletons. The sample comprised PBMCs or T cells enriched from blood (not recorded which). The receptors here all came from a man aged 25-40 years with acute COVID-19.

This rearrangement joins TRBV7-2 to TRBJ1-2; TRBD1 matches 7 bases. This CDR3 has 17 residues. Losses at the gene ends were 4 bases for V and 5 bases for J; bases not matched to a gene: 16. CDR1 is SGHTA and CDR2 is FQGNSA in the germline V gene. The CDR3 loop reads CASSSQGTDFTLYGYTF. CDR3 coding DNA: TGTGCCAGCAGCTCGCAGGGGACAGACTTTACCCTTTATGGCTACACCTTC. Looking up the rest from reference TRBV7-2 and TRBJ1-2 gives the full variable domain: GAGVSQSPSNKVTEKGKDVELRCDPISGHTALYWYRQSLGQGLEFLIYFQGNSAPDKSGLPSDRFSAERTGGSVSTLTIQRTQQEDSAVYLCASSSQGTDFTLYGYTFGSGTRLTVV.

The CDR3 bases are TGTGCCAGCAGTGAAAGCCGGGTTGCTGGAAACACCATATATTTT. The encoded protein is CASSESRVAGNTIYF. The chain uses TRBV6-1 and TRBJ1-3; D remains ambiguous. The germline CDR1 and CDR2 sequences are MNHNS and SASEGT. The CDR3 has 15 amino acids. The ends were cut back, 2 bases at V and 2 bases at J, with 10 bases in the middle.

This chain links TRBV14 with TRBJ1-1; D is possibly TRBD1 (6 bases). V dropped 3 bases and J dropped 2 bases, with 19 bases sitting between them. Germline loops: CDR1 SGHDN, CDR2 FVKESK. The CDR3 runs to 17 residues. CDR3 DNA sequence: TGTGCCAGCAGCCATCCAGGTAGTTGGACAGTTAACACTGAAGCTTTCTTT. Translation gives CASSHPGSWTVNTEAFF.

The chain is built from TRBV28 and TRBJ1-5; the D gene is possibly TRBD1 (5 bases). The CDR3 spans 13 residues. Germline V lookup: CDR1 MDHEN, CDR2 SYDVKM. V was shortened by 4 bases and J by 7 bases, with 11 bases between the two germline ends. Written as DNA, the CDR3 is TGTGCCAGCAGTTCCAGGGTTCTACAGCCCCAGCATTTT. This gives the protein CASSSRVLQPQHF.

The CDR3 loop reads CASSLPSGVKNTQYF. The CDR3 DNA follows: TGTGCCAGCAGCTTACCTAGCGGGGTCAAGAATACGCAGTATTTT. The chain recombines TRBV11-2 with TRBJ2-3, with TRBD2 matching 9 bases. The CDR3 contains 15 residues. Unmatched junction bases numbered 7, after V lost 2 bases and J lost 7 bases. CDR1 is SGHAT, CDR2 FQNNGV, per germline.

The CDR3 region is CASSERGASEAFF. The CDR3 DNA is TGTGCCAGCAGTGAGCGGGGAGCTTCTGAAGCTTTCTTT. This chain joins TRBV2 and TRBJ1-1, with D hard to call. CDR1 is SNHLY, CDR2 FYNNEI, per germline. Trimming cost V 3 bases and J 6 bases, with 11 bases left between them. The CDR3 sequence is 13 residues long.

The V call is TRBV2, the J call TRBJ1-2; possibly TRBD1 for D (6 bases). Trimming left V 6 bases short and J 4 bases short, with 21 bases between. The CDR3 sequence is 16 residues long. The germline gives CDR1 SNHLY, CDR2 FYNNEI. The CDR3 DNA is TGTGCCAGCAGCCCCTCCACGACAGGAGGAGGCTATGGCTACACCTTC. This sequence encodes CASSPSTTGGGYGYTF.

The rearrangement links TRBV6-5 to TRBJ1-6; 7 nucleotides align to TRBD1. Unmatched junction bases numbered 8, after V lost 6 bases and J lost 9 bases. The germline V gene has CDR1 MNHEY and CDR2 SVGAGI. There are 14 residues in the CDR3. The CDR3 protein is CASRLDRVGSPLHF. The CDR3 DNA reads TGTGCCAGCAGATTAGACAGGGTGGGTTCACCCCTCCACTTT.

This clone was observed a handful of times. This chain joins TRBV19 and TRBJ1-1, with no clear D. The CDR3 is 12 residues long. Between the trimmed V and J ends, which lost 5 bases and 2 bases, there was a span of 6 bases. The V gene's germline CDR1 is LNHDA and CDR2 SQIVND (reference sequence). DNA of the CDR3: TGTGCCAGTAGTGTGACTAACACTGAAGCTTTCTTT. Residues: CASSVTNTEAFF. Based on the CDR3 plus reference TRBV19 and TRBJ1-1, the full variable domain is DGGITQSPKYLFRKEGQNVTLSCEQNLNHDAMYWYRQDPGQGLRLIYYSQIVNDFQKGDIAEGYSVSREKKESFPLTVTSAQKNPTAFYLCASSVTNTEAFFGQGTRLTVV.

The chain links TRBV10-3 to TRBJ1-2, with D tentatively TRBD1 (6 bases). V lost 0 bases and J 6 bases, leaving 20 bases between the germline ends. CDR1 is ENHRY, CDR2 SYGVKD, per germline. CDR3 length: 17 amino acids. The CDR3 region has the DNA TGTGCCATCAGTGAGTCTTTTAGGTCTGGGGGCGCGAATGGCTACACCTTC. It codes for CAISESFRSGGANGYTF.

The chain joins TRBV7-6 to TRBJ1-5, with 8 positions matching TRBD1. This CDR3 has 16 amino acids. Germline V gene lookup returns CDR1 SGHVS and CDR2 FNYEAQ. The V gene end was trimmed by 3 bases and the J gene end by 2 bases; junction bases not matched to a gene: 6. This CDR3 is CASSLTGADGNQPQHF. CDR3 DNA sequence: TGTGCCAGCAGCTTGACAGGGGCGGATGGCAATCAGCCCCAGCATTTT.

Remarks on this clone: The sample contains more than one DNA sequence encoding this CDR3. The chain employs TRBV5-1 and TRBJ2-2; 8 bases map to TRBD1. CDR3 length equals 15 residues. Losses at the gene ends were 4 bases for V and 4 bases for J; bases not matched to a gene: 6. Germline V CDR1 and CDR2: SGHRS, YFSETQ. The CDR3 region has the DNA TGCGCCAGCAGCCTGACAGGGGATAGCACCGGGGAGCTGTTTTTT. Translating gives CASSLTGDSTGELFF.

This clone appeared a few times. The CDR3 sequence: CASSTTRDNEQFF. The CDR3 DNA follows: TGTGCCAGCAGCACGACTAGAGACAATGAGCAGTTCTTC. The chain employs TRBV7-3 and TRBJ2-1; D is possibly TRBD2 (6 bases). CDR1 is SGHTA and CDR2 is FQGTGA in the germline V gene. There are 13 residues in the CDR3. V was cut by 5 bases and J by 5 bases, with 10 bases left in between.